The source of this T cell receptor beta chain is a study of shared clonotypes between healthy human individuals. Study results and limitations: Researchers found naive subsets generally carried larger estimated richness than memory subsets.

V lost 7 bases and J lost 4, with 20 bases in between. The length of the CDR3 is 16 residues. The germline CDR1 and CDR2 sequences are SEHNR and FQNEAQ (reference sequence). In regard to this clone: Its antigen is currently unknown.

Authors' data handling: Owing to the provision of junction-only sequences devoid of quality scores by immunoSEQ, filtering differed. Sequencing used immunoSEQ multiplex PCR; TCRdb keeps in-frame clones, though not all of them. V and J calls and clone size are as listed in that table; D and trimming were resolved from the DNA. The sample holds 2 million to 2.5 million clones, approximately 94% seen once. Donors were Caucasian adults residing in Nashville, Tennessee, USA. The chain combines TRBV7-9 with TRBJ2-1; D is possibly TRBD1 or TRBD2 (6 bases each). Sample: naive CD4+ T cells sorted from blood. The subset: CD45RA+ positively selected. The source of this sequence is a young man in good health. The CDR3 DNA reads TGTGCCAGCACCCTTAGGGGGGTAATGGCGTACAATGAGCAGTTCTTC. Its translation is CASTLRGVMAYNEQFF.